The present TCR beta chain was sequenced within a study of blood T cell repertoires in COVID-19. Clones were read by immunoSEQ multiplex PCR, and TCRdb kept only the in-frame ones, dropping some. The data show 370,000 or so clones, 81% seen once. J gave up 5 bases and V 5 bases, and 5 bases lay outside the gene matches. This CDR3 is 13 amino acids long. Looked up from germline, CDR1 is MDHEN and CDR2 is SYDVKM. This sequence originates from a human donor with acute or convalescent COVID-19. The donor label of this sample is uncertain. V usage is TRBV28 and J usage is TRBJ1-1; TRBD1 matches at 7 bases. Sequencing input: peripheral blood. The CDR3 region is CASSLDRVTEAFF. The CDR3 DNA reads as TGTGCCAGCAGTCTCGACAGGGTTACTGAAGCTTTCTTT.